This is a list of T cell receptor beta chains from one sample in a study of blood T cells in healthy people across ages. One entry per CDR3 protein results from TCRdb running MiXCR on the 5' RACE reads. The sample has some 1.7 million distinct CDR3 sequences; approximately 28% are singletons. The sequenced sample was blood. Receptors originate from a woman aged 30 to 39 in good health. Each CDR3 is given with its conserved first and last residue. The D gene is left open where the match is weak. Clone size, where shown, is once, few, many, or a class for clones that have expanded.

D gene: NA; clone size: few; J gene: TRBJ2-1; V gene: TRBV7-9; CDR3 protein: CASSPGAGVDNEQFF; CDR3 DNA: TGTGCCAGCAGCCCAGGGGCGGGAGTAGACAATGAGCAGTTCTTC
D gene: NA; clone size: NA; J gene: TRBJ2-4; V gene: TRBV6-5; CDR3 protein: CATLGPTKNIQYF; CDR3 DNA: TGTGCCACCCTCGGACCAACCAAAAACATTCAGTACTTC
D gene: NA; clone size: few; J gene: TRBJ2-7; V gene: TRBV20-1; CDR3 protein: CNATDSYEQYF; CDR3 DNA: TGCAATGCTACAGACTCCTACGAGCAGTACTTC
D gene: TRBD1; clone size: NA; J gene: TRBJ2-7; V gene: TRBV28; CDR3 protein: CASSREQGWESYEQYF; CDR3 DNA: TGTGCCAGCAGCCGAGAACAGGGGTGGGAGTCCTACGAGCAGTACTTC
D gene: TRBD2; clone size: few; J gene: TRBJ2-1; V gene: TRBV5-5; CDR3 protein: CASSLRPRSGGDNEQFF; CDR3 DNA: TGTGCCAGCAGCTTGAGGCCGCGTAGCGGGGGGGATAATGAGCAGTTCTTC
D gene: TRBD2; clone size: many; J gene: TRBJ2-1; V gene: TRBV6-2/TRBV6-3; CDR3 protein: CASLKREKNEQFF; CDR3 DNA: TGTGCCAGCTTGAAGCGGGAGAAGAATGAGCAGTTCTTC
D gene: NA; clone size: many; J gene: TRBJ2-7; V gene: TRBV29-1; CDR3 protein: CSVGPMTGADEQYF; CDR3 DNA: TGCAGCGTTGGCCCTATGACAGGTGCGGACGAGCAGTACTTC
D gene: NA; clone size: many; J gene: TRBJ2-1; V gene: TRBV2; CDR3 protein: CASSPQINEQFF; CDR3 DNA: TGTGCCAGCAGTCCACAAATTAATGAGCAGTTCTTC
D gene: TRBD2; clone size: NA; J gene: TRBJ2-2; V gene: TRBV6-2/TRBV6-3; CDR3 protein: CASSPFGLATNTGELFF; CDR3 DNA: TGTGCCAGCAGTCCCTTTGGACTAGCGACGAACACCGGGGAGCTGTTTTTT
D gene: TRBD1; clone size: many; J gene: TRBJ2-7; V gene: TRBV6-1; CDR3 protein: CASRSGITGGRDYEQYF; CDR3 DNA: TGTGCCAGCAGGTCGGGGATCACAGGGGGCAGGGATTACGAGCAGTACTTC
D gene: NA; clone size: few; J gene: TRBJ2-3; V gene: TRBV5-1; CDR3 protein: CASSLYYGYTDTQYF; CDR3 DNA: TGCGCCAGCAGCCTATATTATGGTTATACAGATACGCAGTATTTT
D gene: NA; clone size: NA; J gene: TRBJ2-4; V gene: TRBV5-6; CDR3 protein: CASSFTGSQQYF; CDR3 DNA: TGTGCCAGCAGCTTCACAGGATCTCAGCAGTACTTC
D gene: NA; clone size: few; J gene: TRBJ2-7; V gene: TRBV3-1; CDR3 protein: CASSPQVGRVYEQYF; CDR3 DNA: TGTGCCAGCAGCCCTCAGGTGGGCAGGGTGTACGAGCAGTACTTC
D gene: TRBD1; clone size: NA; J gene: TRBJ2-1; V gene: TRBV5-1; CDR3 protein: CASSLERGLRNNEQFF; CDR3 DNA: TGCGCCAGCAGCTTGGAAAGGGGGCTTAGGAACAATGAGCAGTTCTTC
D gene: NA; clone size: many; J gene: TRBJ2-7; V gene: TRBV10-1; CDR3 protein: CARKWTARYEQYF; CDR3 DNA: TGCGCCAGGAAATGGACAGCTAGGTACGAGCAGTACTTC
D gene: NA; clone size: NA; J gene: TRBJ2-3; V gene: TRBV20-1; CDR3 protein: CSTRASTDTQYF; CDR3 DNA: TGCAGTACACGGGCTAGCACAGATACGCAGTATTTT
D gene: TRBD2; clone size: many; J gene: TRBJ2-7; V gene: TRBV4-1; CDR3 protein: CASSHTSGGAYEQYF; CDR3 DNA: TGCGCCAGCAGCCATACTAGCGGGGGGGCCTACGAGCAGTACTTC
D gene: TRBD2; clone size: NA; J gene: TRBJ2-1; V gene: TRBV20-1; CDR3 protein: CSAPGLEVHEQFF; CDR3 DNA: TGCAGTGCCCCGGGACTAGAGGTCCATGAGCAGTTCTTC
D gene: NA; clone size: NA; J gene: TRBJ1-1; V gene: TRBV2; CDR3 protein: CASSLTSQVNTEAFF; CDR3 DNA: TGTGCCAGCAGTCTCACAAGTCAAGTGAACACTGAAGCTTTCTTT
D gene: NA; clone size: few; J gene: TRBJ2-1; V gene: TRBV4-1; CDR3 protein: CASSPLAGSKFF; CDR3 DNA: TGCGCCAGCAGCCCATTGGCGGGGAGTAAGTTCTTC
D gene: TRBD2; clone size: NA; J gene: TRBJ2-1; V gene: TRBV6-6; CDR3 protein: CASRRREGYNEQFF; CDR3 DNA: TGTGCCAGCAGGCGGAGGGAGGGGTACAATGAGCAGTTCTTC
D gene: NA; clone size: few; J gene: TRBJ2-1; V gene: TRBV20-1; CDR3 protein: CSAPRTQSNEQFF; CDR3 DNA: TGCAGTGCTCCCCGTACCCAGTCCAATGAGCAGTTCTTC
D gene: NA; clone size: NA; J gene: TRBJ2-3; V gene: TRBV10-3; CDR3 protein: CAISELEAGDTQYF; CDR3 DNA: TGTGCCATCAGTGAGTTGGAGGCTGGCGATACGCAGTATTTT
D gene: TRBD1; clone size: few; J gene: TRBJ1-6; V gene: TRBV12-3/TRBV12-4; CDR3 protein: CASSGTEESPPHF; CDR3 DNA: TGTGCTAGCAGCGGGACAGAGGAGTCACCCCCCCACTTT
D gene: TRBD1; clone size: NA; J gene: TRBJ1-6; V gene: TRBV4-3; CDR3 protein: CASSQTGKGNSPLHF; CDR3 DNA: TGCGCCAGCAGCCAGACAGGGAAGGGTAATTCACCCCTCCACTTT
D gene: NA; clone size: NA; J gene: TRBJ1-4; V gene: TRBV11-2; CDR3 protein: CASSLGTADEKLFF; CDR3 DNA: TGTGCCAGCAGCTTAGGGACAGCCGATGAAAAACTGTTTTTT
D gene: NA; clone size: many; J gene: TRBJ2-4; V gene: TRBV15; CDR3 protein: CATSRETEDIQYF; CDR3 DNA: TGTGCCACCAGCAGGGAGACAGAAGACATTCAGTACTTC